The rows below give T cell receptor beta chains drawn from one sample of a study of blood T cell repertoires in COVID-19. Method: immunoSEQ multiplex PCR; TCRdb's copy keeps in-frame clones and lacks some. Counted here are a few hundred thousand clones, 88% occurring once; the ten biggest clones make up around 11%. The sequenced sample was peripheral blood. Receptor source: a woman under 40 with COVID-19, enrolled during active disease. CDR3s leave out the opening cysteine and the closing phenylalanine or tryptophan.

TRBV7-9	TRBJ1-5	ASSLEGDRRGNQPQH
TRBV24-1	TRBJ2-2	ATSLTSGYTGELF
TRBV7-9	TRBJ1-2	ASSWKPGQGSGYGYT
TRBV5-1	TRBJ2-3	ASSHGQRTDTQY
TRBV6-5	TRBJ2-5	ASSRGGEETQY
TRBV5-4	TRBJ2-7	ASSARLAGRSKSMN
TRBV4-1	TRBJ2-3	ASSQDSPGQGAKDTQY
TRBV2	TRBJ1-1	ASSFDRGAEAF
TRBV4-1	TRBJ2-7	ASSQGLTSGNYEQY
TRBV27	TRBJ2-7	ASRGQLPYEQY
TRBV28	TRBJ2-5	ASSSPSYRGERETQY
TRBV25-1	TRBJ1-5	ASSVSGGGNQPQH
TRBV6-5	TRBJ2-7	ASRAGLAESYEQY
TRBV5-1	TRBJ1-5	ASSLDYSNQPQH
TRBV20-1	TRBJ2-3	SASTSTAGTDTQY
TRBV19	TRBJ2-7	ASSIGPRPYEQY
TRBV15	TRBJ2-7	ATRRRGHEQY
TRBV2	TRBJ2-7	ASSEASRGSHEQY
TRBV5-4	TRBJ2-7	ASSPGGLPYEQY
TRBV18	TRBJ1-6	ASSPLGQGNSPLH
TRBV30	TRBJ1-5	AWSVGDFPNQPQH
TRBV12-3/TRBV12-4	TRBJ2-5	ASSFIGETQY
TRBV30	TRBJ2-3	AWSLGTSGTDTQY
TRBV18	TRBJ2-7	ASSPGNSYEQY
TRBV6-5	TRBJ1-1	ASSYEIMNTEAF
TRBV4-3	TRBJ2-7	ASSRGAGGEYEQY
TRBV2	TRBJ1-5	ASQPRPDRGLQPQH
TRBV7-3	TRBJ2-2	ASSLDGRDTGELF
TRBV10-3	TRBJ2-7	ATTGYQDEQY
TRBV29-1	TRBJ2-7	SVGPGTSGSYEQY
TRBV7-9	TRBJ1-5	ASSLTGNQPQH
TRBV4-3	TRBJ2-3	ASSPTSADTQY
TRBV5-1	TRBJ2-6	ASSHGSGTGANVLT
TRBV12-3/TRBV12-4	TRBJ2-7	ASSITENRVY
TRBV7-8	TRBJ2-7	ASSFIGQGSNEQY
TRBV2	TRBJ1-4	ASSVVGEKLF
TRBV18	TRBJ1-2	ASSPTGLNYGYT
TRBV5-1	TRBJ2-5	ASSVGGETQY
TRBV29-1	TRBJ2-3	SVGTGLDTQY
TRBV5-1	TRBJ2-3	ASSGGTSRSTDTQY
TRBV7-3	TRBJ2-2	ASSFGTVRHRGAV